Each of the 26 T cell receptor beta chains below was sequenced from the same sample in a study of T cells expressing NK-cell markers. Each CDR3 protein gets one entry in TCRdb, which reprocessed the 5' RACE reads and gives no DNA. This sample contains under 500,000 distinct CDR3 sequences. The material sequenced was blood T cells: a sorted CD56 or NKG2C T cell subset, CD4+ or CD8+ T cells, or bulk PBMC T cells (not recorded which). The receptor source for this set is a woman aged 18 to 75 in good health.

V usage is TRBV5-6 and J usage is TRBJ1-2. The CDR3 totals 15 residues. CDR1 and CDR2 (germline): SGHDT, YYEEEE. CDR3 sequence: CASSSEDTDNYGYTF.

CDR3 region: CASSQDPPGNTIYF. This chain uses TRBV4-3 with TRBJ1-3. The CDR3 totals 14 residues. Germline loops: CDR1 LGHNA, CDR2 YSLEER.

The chain couples TRBV15 to TRBJ2-3; TCRdb's D call, TRBD1, is unchecked because there is no DNA. Germline assignment: CDR1 LNHNV and CDR2 YYDKDF (reference sequence). The CDR3 has 15 residues. The CDR3 region is CATSNGQISTDTQYF.

The chain is built from TRBV20-1 and TRBJ2-5; without DNA, the TCRdb call of TRBD2 cannot be checked. The CDR3 totals 14 residues. Per germline, CDR1 DFQATT and CDR2 SNEGSKA (reference sequence). The CDR3 loop reads CSARDGTGQETQYF.

The chain uses TRBV19 and TRBJ1-5; TCRdb proposes TRBD1, but this gene call is untestable without DNA. The CDR3 runs to 12 residues. Germline CDR1 LNHDA, CDR2 SQIVND (reference sequence). CDR3 region: CASGGTGGPQHF.

The chain couples TRBV11-2 to TRBJ2-1; TCRdb gives TRBD1 as the D gene, but with no DNA this cannot be confirmed. This CDR3 spans 15 amino acids. Looked up from germline, CDR1 is SGHAT and CDR2 is FQNNGV. Here the CDR3 reads CASSLTQGSYNEQFF.

This chain links TRBV3-1 with TRBJ2-1; TCRdb's D call, TRBD1, is unchecked because there is no DNA. CDR1 is LGHDT and CDR2 is YNNKEL in the germline V gene (reference sequence). The CDR3 consists of 15 residues. The CDR3 loop reads CASSQEPGQGNEQFF.

V gene TRBV4-1 combines with J gene TRBJ1-6; TCRdb calls TRBD1, which cannot be checked without DNA. CDR3 length: 15 residues. CDR1 and CDR2 from the germline V gene are MGHRA and YSYEKL. The CDR3 sequence: CASSLGTVINSPLHF.

This sequence joins TRBV4-3 and TRBJ2-2; lacking DNA, the TRBD2 call made by TCRdb goes unchecked. Germline V gene sequence: CDR1 LGHNA, CDR2 YSLEER. The CDR3 has 17 residues. The CDR3 spells CASSQGTSGGASGELFF.

J is TRBJ1-5 and V is TRBV20-1. From germline, CDR1 is DFQATT and CDR2 SNEGSKA (reference sequence). The CDR3 loop spans 13 amino acids. CDR3 region: CSARSLDNQPQHF.

This sequence joins TRBV19 and TRBJ2-5; the D call of TRBD2 rests on TCRdb alone, since no DNA is present to check it. Germline lookup yields CDR1 LNHDA and CDR2 SQIVND (reference sequence). The CDR3 runs to 14 residues. The CDR3 sequence: CASSGDYYQETQYF.

This chain's CDR3 is CASSLFGQGAAGNTIYF. This rearrangement joins TRBV4-3 to TRBJ1-3; TCRdb proposes TRBD1, but this gene call is untestable without DNA. CDR1 is LGHNA and CDR2 is YSLEER in the germline V gene. The CDR3 has 17 amino acids.

V is TRBV12-3 or TRBV12-4 and J is TRBJ1-5. CDR3 size: 15 residues. The CDR3 sequence: CASSASGIGNQPQHF.

This chain links TRBV6-2 or TRBV6-3 with TRBJ2-7; as DNA is missing, the TRBD2 call by TCRdb cannot be tested. The length of the CDR3 is 15 residues. Germline values: CDR1 MNHEY, CDR2 SVGEGT. The CDR3 is CASSWTSGRSYEQYF.

J is TRBJ1-1 and V is TRBV12-3 or TRBV12-4. The CDR3 is 14 residues long. Here the CDR3 reads CASRRAERVPEAFF.

The chain couples TRBV10-1 to TRBJ2-5. Germline V gene lookup returns CDR1 WNHNN and CDR2 SYGVQD (reference sequence). The CDR3 sequence is 15 residues long. CDR3: CASSERAARQETQYF.

The V call is TRBV20-1, the J call TRBJ1-2; TCRdb's D gene call, TRBD1, goes unchecked for lack of DNA. Germline V gene sequence: CDR1 DFQATT, CDR2 SNEGSKA (reference sequence). The length of the CDR3 is 14 residues. This chain's CDR3 is CSARFRGDNYGYTF.

The chain's CDR3 is CASSQQQGGEQFF. V and J are TRBV4-3 and TRBJ2-1; absent DNA, TCRdb's TRBD1 call cannot be checked. Germline V gives CDR1 LGHNA, CDR2 YSLEER. The CDR3 has 13 amino acids.

This chain links TRBV4-2 with TRBJ2-7; no DNA is available, so the TRBD2 call from TCRdb remains unchecked. Germline V gene sequence: CDR1 LGHNA, CDR2 YNFKEQ. The CDR3 totals 15 residues. This CDR3 reads CASSQVAGRYDEQYF.

This chain uses TRBV20-1 with TRBJ1-2; TCRdb designates TRBD1, a call that cannot be tested without DNA. In germline, CDR1 is DFQATT, CDR2 SNEGSKA (reference sequence). This CDR3 spans 15 amino acids. The CDR3 protein is CSARALPTGSHGYTF.

V and J are TRBV11-2 and TRBJ1-5. Germline CDR1 and CDR2: SGHAT and FQNNGV. The CDR3 sequence is 15 residues long. The CDR3: CASSPDYQGNQPQHF.

The chain uses TRBV20-1 and TRBJ2-3; TCRdb gives TRBD2 as the D gene, but with no DNA this cannot be confirmed. CDR3 length equals 17 residues. Germline CDR1 reads DFQATT; CDR2 reads SNEGSKA (reference sequence). The CDR3 region is CSARDSSGRSPKDTQYF.

The chain joins TRBV7-9 to TRBJ2-5; TCRdb indicates TRBD1, and absent DNA this call remains unverified. The germline V gene has CDR1 SEHNR and CDR2 FQNEAQ (reference sequence). CDR3 length: 15 amino acids. This CDR3 reads CASSLDDSEQETQYF.

J is TRBJ2-1 and V is TRBV14. Germline CDR1 and CDR2: SGHDN and FVKESK. CDR3 length: 15 residues. The CDR3 reads CASSQDLIGYNEQFF.

The chain uses TRBV7-8 and TRBJ2-1. CDR3 length: 14 amino acids. Looked up from germline, CDR1 is SGHVS and CDR2 is FQNEAQ. The CDR3 region is CASSSGTTFYEQFF.

The chain recombines TRBV6-5 with TRBJ1-1; the D call of TRBD1 rests on TCRdb alone, since no DNA is present to check it. This CDR3 is built from 14 residues. The germline V gene encodes CDR1 MNHEY and CDR2 SVGAGI. CDR3 sequence reads: CASSYGQKNTEAFF.